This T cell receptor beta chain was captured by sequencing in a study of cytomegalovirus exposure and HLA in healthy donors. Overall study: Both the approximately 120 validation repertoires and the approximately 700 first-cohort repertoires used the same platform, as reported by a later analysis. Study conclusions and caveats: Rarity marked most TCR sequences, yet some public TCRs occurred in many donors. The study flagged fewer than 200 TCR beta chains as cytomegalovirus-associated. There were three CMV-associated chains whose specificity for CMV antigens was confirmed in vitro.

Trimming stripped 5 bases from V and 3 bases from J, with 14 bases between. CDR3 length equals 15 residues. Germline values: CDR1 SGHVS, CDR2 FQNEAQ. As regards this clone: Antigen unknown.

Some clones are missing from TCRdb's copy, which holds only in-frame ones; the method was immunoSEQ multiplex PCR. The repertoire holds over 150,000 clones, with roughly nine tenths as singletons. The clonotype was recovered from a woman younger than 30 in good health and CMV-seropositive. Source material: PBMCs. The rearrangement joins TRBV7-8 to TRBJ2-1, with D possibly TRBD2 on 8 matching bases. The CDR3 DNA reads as TGTGCCAGCAGCCCCGGGAGGGGGCTCTACAATGAGCAGTTCTTC. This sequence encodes CASSPGRGLYNEQFF.